The present entry profiles one T cell receptor beta chain with its context. This same CDR3 is encoded by further DNA sequences in the sample. The sample belongs to a study of cytomegalovirus exposure and HLA in healthy donors. Per the germline V gene, CDR1 is SNHLY and CDR2 is FYNNEI. Trimming shortened V by 6 bases and J by 0 bases, and 8 bases separated the two germline ends. The CDR3 runs to 14 residues. Donors had nominal health at sampling but likely had unrecorded immune exposures. Primers for the PCR totalled 60 Vbeta and 13 Jbeta. Only in-frame clones appear in the TCRdb table, and some are missing; sequencing was by immunoSEQ multiplex PCR. The sample lists fewer than 120,000 clones, 80% occurring once.

The chain combines TRBV2 with TRBJ1-4, with TRBD1 as a possible D gene (5 bases). The material sequenced was PBMCs. The clonotype originates from a woman aged 60-75 years in good health and CMV-seropositive. CDR3 sequence reads: CASRAGSTNEKLFF. For the CDR3, the DNA is TGTGCCAGCAGGGCAGGGTCAACTAATGAAAAACTGTTTTTT.